Below, 21 T cell receptor gamma chains from the same sample are listed, as sequenced in a study of γδ T cells in repeated Plasmodium falciparum infection. TCRdb processed the multiplex PCR reads again with the CATT caller. The sample holds about 30,000 gamma-chain clones, 1.4% seen once. Gammadelta T cells were flow-sorted from PBMC into Vgamma9/Vdelta2+ and Vdelta2-negative populations for bulk analysis. Sequencing input: gamma-delta T cells from blood. Receptor source: a pool of human donors (malaria-infected and uninfected, not separated).

This clone occurred many times. Translating this DNA gives a protein that differs at residue 9 from the TCRdb one, which belongs to a much larger clone; a read error is likely, and the protein shown is this translation. With the J gene uncalled, the V gene is TRGV4. The CDR3 length is 11 residues. Germline V gene lookup returns CDR1 EGSTGY and CDR2 YDSYTSSV. The CDR3 region is CATWDYNKELF. The CDR3 DNA sequence: TGTGCCACCTGGGACTACAATAAGGAACTCTTT.

This clone occurred many times. Given a far larger clone just one base away, this is likely a sequencing read error. This specimen includes other DNA sequences encoding the same CDR3. The gene calls are TRGV9 and TRGJP. Since TCRdb gives no J gene, matching the DNA to germline was used here to assign it. The CDR3 runs 16 residues. CDR1 and CDR2 from the germline V gene are GITISATS and ISYDGTV (reference sequence). The CDR3 coding sequence is TGCGCCTTGTGGCGTGAGGGAGAGTTGGGCAAAAAAATCAAGGTATTT. It yields the protein CALWREGELGKKIKVF.

In this sample, this clone turned up many times. A much larger clone differs by one base, so this may be a read error. The sample contains more than one DNA sequence encoding this CDR3. The chain employs TRGV2 and TRGJP2. The length of the CDR3 is 14 residues. V lost 0 bases, J lost 4 bases, and 2 bases stayed unmatched. From germline, CDR1 is EGSNGY and CDR2 YDSYNSKV. CDR3 sequence: CATWDGPSDWIKTF. CDR3 DNA sequence: TGTGCCACCTGGGACGGGCCTAGTGATTGGATCAAGACGTTT.

This clone was counted a few times. The protein held in TCRdb is that of a much larger clone and does not match this DNA's translation at residue 14, likely because of a read error; the protein shown is translated from the DNA. The chain recombines TRGV9 with TRGJP. As TCRdb names no J gene, one was assigned here on the basis of a DNA match to germline. The CDR3 extends over 17 amino acids. Germline-derived CDR1 and CDR2 are GITISATS and ISYDGTV (reference sequence). The CDR3 region is CALWEVESELGKKVKVF. The DNA of the CDR3 is TGTGCCTTGTGGGAGGTGGAGTCAGAGTTGGGCAAAAAAGTCAAGGTATTT.

This clone has a handful of counts. The rearrangement links TRGV8 to TRGJ1 or TRGJ2. The CDR3 contains 16 residues. J gave up 0 bases and V 3 bases, and 11 bases lay outside the gene matches. Per germline, CDR1 VENAVY and CDR2 YDSYNSRV. CDR3 in amino acids: CATWDLRYLNYYKKLF. CDR3 in DNA: TGTGCCACCTGGGATCTAAGGTATTTGAATTATTATAAGAAACTCTTT.

Worth noting for this clone: Translating this DNA gives a protein that differs at residue 14 from the TCRdb one, which belongs to a much larger clone; a read error is likely, and the protein shown is this translation. V and J are TRGV9 and TRGJP. Since TCRdb gives no J gene, matching the DNA to germline was used here to assign it. CDR1 and CDR2 from the germline V gene are GITISATS and ISYDGTV (reference sequence). The CDR3 extends over 18 amino acids. The CDR3 is CALWEVRGQELGKEIKVF. DNA for the CDR3: TGTGCCTTGTGGGAGGTGCGAGGACAAGAGTTGGGCAAAGAAATCAAGGTATTT.

This clone was seen many times. The protein TCRdb lists belongs to a much larger clone and differs from this DNA's translation at residue 10, which points to a read error; the protein shown is made from the DNA. The V gene is TRGV9, the J gene TRGJ1 or TRGJ2. With V trimmed by 1 base and J by 9 bases, 15 bases remained unmatched. Germline-derived CDR1 and CDR2 are GITISATS and ISYDGTV (reference sequence). The CDR3 totals 15 residues. The CDR3 is CALWEVGRGRGKKLF. The CDR3 region has the DNA TGTGCCTTGTGGGAGGTAGGAAGAGGGAGGGGTAAGAAACTCTTT.

This clone was seen repeatedly, ten times or more. With a far larger clone one base away, a read error is the likely cause. The sample contains more than one DNA sequence encoding this CDR3. The V call is TRGV9, the J call TRGJP. The germline V gene encodes CDR1 GITISATS and CDR2 ISYDGTV (reference sequence). This CDR3 spans 16 amino acids. The CDR3 DNA reads as TGCGCCTTGTGGACTGAACAAGAGTTGGGCAAAAAAATCAAGGTATTT. Translation gives CALWTEQELGKKIKVF.

Turning to this clone: A far more abundant clone sits one base away, making this likely a read error. Within the sample, other DNA sequences also encode this same CDR3. The chain couples TRGV9 to TRGJ1 or TRGJ2. No J gene was available from TCRdb, and it was assigned here by a germline match of the DNA. CDR3 length: 12 residues. CDR1 and CDR2 from the germline V gene are GITISATS and ISYDGTV (reference sequence). The CDR3: CALWEVRIKKLF. CDR3 nucleotide sequence: TGCGCCTTGTGGGAGGTGCGAATAAAGAAACTCTTT.

This clone is categorized as medium-sized. The chain employs TRGV9 and TRGJ1 or TRGJ2. J lost 3 bases, V lost 2 bases, and 7 bases had no gene match. Germline CDR1 and CDR2: GITISATS and ISYDGTV (reference sequence). This CDR3 is 14 amino acids long. The CDR3 is CALWEGPPYYKKLF. CDR3 in DNA: TGTGCCTTGTGGGAGGGCCCCCCTTATTATAAGAAACTCTTT.

This clone was observed many times. A far more abundant clone sits one base away, making this likely a read error. This sample also contains other DNA sequences that code for the same CDR3. The chain couples TRGV9 to TRGJ1 or TRGJ2. TCRdb records no J gene; here it was assigned by comparing the DNA to germline. With V trimmed by 2 bases and J by 7 bases, 8 bases remained unmatched. CDR1 and CDR2 (germline): GITISATS, ISYDGTV (reference sequence). There are 13 residues in the CDR3. The CDR3 DNA reads TGTGCCTTGTGGGAGGCTGTCCGGTATAAGAAACTCTTT. Translating it yields CALWEAVRYKKLF.

In its sample, this clone is medium-sized. The sample has other DNA sequences that encode this CDR3 too. The rearrangement joins TRGV9 to TRGJP. Germline V gene data show CDR1 as GITISATS and CDR2 as ISYDGTV (reference sequence). Unmatched junction bases numbered 9, after V lost 4 bases and J lost 6 bases. This CDR3 is 17 amino acids long. CDR3 loop: CALWDQVPELGKKIKVF. The DNA of the CDR3 is TGTGCCTTGTGGGACCAGGTGCCAGAGTTGGGCAAAAAAATCAAGGTATTT.

This clone was seen a few times. TCRdb records a much larger clone's protein for this DNA, with a difference at residue 12 that likely arises from a read error; the protein given is the translation of the DNA. V usage is TRGV9 and J usage is TRGJP1. TCRdb lists no J gene, so it was determined here by aligning the DNA to germline. Germline V gives CDR1 GITISATS, CDR2 ISYDGTV (reference sequence). V lost 2 bases, J lost 7 bases, and 19 bases stayed unmatched. CDR3 length: 18 residues. The CDR3 coding sequence is TGTGCCTTGTGGGAGGCCGGATTCTTTGGATCCATTGGTTGGTTCAAGATATTT. Translated, it gives CALWEAGFFGSIGWFKIF.

The table lists this clone with many counts. V usage is TRGV3 and J usage is TRGJ1 or TRGJ2. V was clipped by 1 base and J by 4 bases; unmatched bases: 7. Germline CDR1 and CDR2: VTNTFY and YDVSTARD (reference sequence). This CDR3 region has 14 residues. The CDR3 DNA is TGTGCCACCTGGGACAGCCCCCCGTATTATAAGAAACTCTTT. It translates to CATWDSPPYYKKLF.

Worth noting for this clone: This is likely an artifact of a read error, given a far larger clone one base away. Different DNA sequences within this sample yield the same CDR3. The CDR3 spells CATWITSYYKKLF. The CDR3 DNA follows: TGTGCCACCTGGATTACGTCGTATTATAAGAAACTCTTT. The chain joins TRGV8 to TRGJ1 or TRGJ2. The J gene was not available in TCRdb and was assigned here by matching the DNA to germline segments. The germline CDR1 and CDR2 sequences are VENAVY and YDSYNSRV. CDR3 length equals 13 residues. The ends lost 6 bases at V and 4 bases at J; junction bases unmatched: 9.

This clone was detected ten times or more. Translating this DNA gives a protein that differs at residue 12 from the TCRdb one, which belongs to a much larger clone; a read error is likely, and the protein shown is this translation. The gene calls are TRGV5 and TRGJ1 or TRGJ2. TCRdb lists no J gene, so it was determined here by aligning the DNA to germline. The CDR3 extends over 15 amino acids. Germline values: CDR1 VINAFY, CDR2 YDVSNSKD. This chain's CDR3 is CATWDRPGNYYRKLF. The CDR3 nucleotides are TGTGCCACCTGGGACAGGCCGGGGAATTATTATAGGAAACTCTTT.

This clone came up many times. With only one base between it and a far larger clone, this is likely a read error. This same CDR3 is encoded by further DNA sequences in the sample. The gene calls are TRGV9 and TRGJP. Germline CDR1 reads GITISATS; CDR2 reads ISYDGTV (reference sequence). The CDR3 sequence is 16 residues long. Here the CDR3 DNA reads TGTGCCTTGTGGGGCAGTAAAGAGCTGGGCAAAAAAATCAAGGTATTT. Its protein is CALWGSKELGKKIKVF.

The table lists this clone with many counts. TCRdb's protein for this DNA is that of a much larger clone and differs from the translation at residue 3, likely a read error; the protein shown is the DNA translation. The gene calls are TRGV4 and TRGJ1 or TRGJ2. This CDR3 is built from 12 residues. Germline V gives CDR1 EGSTGY, CDR2 YDSYTSSV. CDR3 coding DNA: TGTGCCAACTGGGATATGTATTATAAGAAACTCTTT. Encoded protein: CANWDMYYKKLF.

This clone has a handful of counts. Given a far larger clone just one base away, this is likely a sequencing read error. The sample carries other DNA sequences with the same CDR3. V is TRGV4 and J is TRGJ1 or TRGJ2. Germline CDR1 is EGSTGY and CDR2 is YDSYTSSV. CDR3 size: 14 residues. The CDR3 sequence: CATWDGVDYYKKLF. CDR3 in DNA: TGTGCCACCTGGGATGGGGTGGATTATTACAAGAAACTCTTT.

Details on this clone: The translation of this DNA and the TCRdb protein of a much larger clone differ at residue 15, probably owing to a read error; the protein shown here is translated from the DNA. Other nucleotide sequences in the sample specify the same CDR3. A V gene of TRGV9 was called, but no J gene was assigned. The CDR3 spans 17 residues. The germline V gene encodes CDR1 GITISATS and CDR2 ISYDGTV (reference sequence). The CDR3 is CALWEATLELGKKIRVF. The CDR3 DNA reads TGTGCCTTGTGGGAGGCTACTTTAGAGTTGGGCAAAAAAATCAGGGTATTT.

This clone was recorded many times. This chain uses TRGV8 with TRGJP2. TCRdb carries no J gene annotation; the J gene was assigned here by matching the DNA with germline. Germline CDR1 is VENAVY and CDR2 is YDSYNSRV. V lost 0 bases and J lost 10; bases outside the gene matches: 11. The CDR3 spans 15 residues. The CDR3 protein is CATWDRLGDGWIKTF. For the CDR3, the DNA is TGTGCCACCTGGGATAGGCTGGGGGATGGTTGGATCAAGACGTTT.